The rows below give T cell receptor beta chains drawn from one sample of a study of T cell repertoires in cytomegalovirus infection. TCRdb reprocessed the reads via MiXCR and lists one record per CDR3 protein. The sample has approximately 150,000 distinct CDR3 sequences; 17% are singletons. The sample comprised CD8+ T cells from PBMCs. These receptors were collected from a human donor in good health (CMV status not recorded). Some clones in this sample may be carry-over from other donors' samples. Both conserved end residues are part of each CDR3. The D gene is left open where the match is weak. Expanded clones get a size class; other rows say once, few or many, or leave the size out.

few 15 TRBJ2-3 TRBV28 - TGTGCCAGCAGTCCGCGAATAAGCAGCACAGATACGCAGTATTTT CASSPRISSTDTQYF
few 15 TRBJ1-1 TRBV9 - TGTGCCAGCAGCCCTACCGGGGGGACGTTGGCTGAAGCTTTCTTT CASSPTGGTLAEAFF
few 15 TRBJ2-7 TRBV11-2 - TGTGCCAGCAGCTCATACCCCCAGGGCTCCTACGAGCAGTACTTC CASSSYPQGSYEQYF
- 14 TRBJ2-3 TRBV7-7 - TGTGCCAGCAGCTATCGCTCAGGCACAGATACGCAGTATTTT CASSYRSGTDTQYF
few 13 TRBJ2-2 TRBV24-1 - TGTGCCACCAGTGGAGGCAGCACCGGGGAGCTGTTTTTT CATSGGSTGELFF
- 12 TRBJ2-7 TRBV7-2 - TGTGCCAGCAGCGTCCCACCCTACGAGCAGTACTTC CASSVPPYEQYF
few 13 TRBJ2-1 TRBV6-2/TRBV6-3 - TGTGCCAGCAGGCCGGACGCCTACAATGAGCAGTTCTTC CASRPDAYNEQFF
few 15 TRBJ2-3 TRBV2 - TGTGCCAGCAGTGAAGCGCGAGGGTACACAGATACGCAGTATTTT CASSEARGYTDTQYF
few 13 TRBJ2-2 TRBV28 - TGTGCCAGCAAGGCGGGACACACCGGGGAGCTGTTTTTT CASKAGHTGELFF
- 15 TRBJ1-5 TRBV12-5 TRBD1 TGTGCTAGTGGTTTGGGAGGCAGGGGGCAGGAGCCCCAGCATTTT CASGLGGRGQEPQHF
many 15 TRBJ2-7 TRBV7-6 - TGTGCCAGCAGCTTAGAACTAGTCCCGGGCCACGAGCAGTACTTC CASSLELVPGHEQYF
- 14 TRBJ2-1 TRBV6-2/TRBV6-3 - TGTGCCAGCAGTCGGACAGTTTCCTACAATGAGCAGTTCTTC CASSRTVSYNEQFF